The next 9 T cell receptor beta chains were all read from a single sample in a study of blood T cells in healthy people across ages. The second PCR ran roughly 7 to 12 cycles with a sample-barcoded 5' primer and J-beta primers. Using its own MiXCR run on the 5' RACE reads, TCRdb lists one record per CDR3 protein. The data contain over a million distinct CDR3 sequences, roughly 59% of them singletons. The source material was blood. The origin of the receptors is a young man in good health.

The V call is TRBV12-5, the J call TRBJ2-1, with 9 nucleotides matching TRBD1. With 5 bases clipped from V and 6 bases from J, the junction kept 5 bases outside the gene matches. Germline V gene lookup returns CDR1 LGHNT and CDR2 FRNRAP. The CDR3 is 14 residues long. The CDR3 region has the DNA TGTGCTAGTGGTCCAGGGACAGGGTTCAATGAGCAGTTCTTC. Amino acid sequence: CASGPGTGFNEQFF.

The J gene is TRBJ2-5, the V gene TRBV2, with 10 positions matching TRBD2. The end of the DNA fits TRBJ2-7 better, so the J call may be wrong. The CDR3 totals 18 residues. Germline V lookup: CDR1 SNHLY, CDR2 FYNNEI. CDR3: CASRKGWEASGSKNEQYF. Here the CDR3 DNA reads TGTGCCAGCAGGAAGGGTTGGGAAGCTAGCGGGAGCAAGAACGAGCAGTACTTC.

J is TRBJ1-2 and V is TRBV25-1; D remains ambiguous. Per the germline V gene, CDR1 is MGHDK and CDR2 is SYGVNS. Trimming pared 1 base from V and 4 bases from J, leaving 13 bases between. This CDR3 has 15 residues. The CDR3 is CASSESSGVSYGYTF. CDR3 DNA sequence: TGTGCCAGCAGTGAATCGTCAGGTGTTAGCTATGGCTACACCTTC.

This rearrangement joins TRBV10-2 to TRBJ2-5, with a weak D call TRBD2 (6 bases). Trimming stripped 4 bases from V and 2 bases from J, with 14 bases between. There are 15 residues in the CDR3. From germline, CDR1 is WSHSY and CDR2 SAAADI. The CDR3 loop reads CASSGRGLIQETQYF. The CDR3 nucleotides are TGCGCCAGCAGTGGGAGGGGACTTATACAAGAGACCCAGTACTTC.

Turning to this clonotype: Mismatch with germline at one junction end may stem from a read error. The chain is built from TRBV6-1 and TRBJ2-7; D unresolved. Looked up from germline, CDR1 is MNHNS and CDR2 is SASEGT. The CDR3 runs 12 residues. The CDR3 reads CASRVSSHEQYF. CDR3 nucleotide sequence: TGTGCCAGCAGGGTTAGCTCCCACGAGCAGTACTTC.

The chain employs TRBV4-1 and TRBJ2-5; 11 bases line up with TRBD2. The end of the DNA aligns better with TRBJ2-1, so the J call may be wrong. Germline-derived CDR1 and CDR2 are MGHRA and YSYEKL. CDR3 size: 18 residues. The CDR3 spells CASSQDELAGELQETQFF. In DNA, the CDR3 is TGCGCCAGCAGCCAAGACGAACTAGCGGGGGAACTCCAAGAGACCCAGTTCTTC.

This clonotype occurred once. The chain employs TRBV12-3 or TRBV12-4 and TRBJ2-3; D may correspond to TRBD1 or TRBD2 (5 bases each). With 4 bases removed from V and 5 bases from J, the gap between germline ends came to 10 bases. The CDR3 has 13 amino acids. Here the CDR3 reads CASSWFGGDTQYF. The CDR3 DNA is TGTGCCAGCAGTTGGTTTGGGGGAGATACGCAGTATTTT.

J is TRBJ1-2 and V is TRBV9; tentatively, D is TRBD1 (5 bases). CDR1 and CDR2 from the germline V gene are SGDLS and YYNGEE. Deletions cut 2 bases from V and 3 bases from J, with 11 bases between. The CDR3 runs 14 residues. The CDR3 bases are TGTGCCAGCAGCGTGGGGGATTTTGACTATGGCTACACCTTC. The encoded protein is CASSVGDFDYGYTF.

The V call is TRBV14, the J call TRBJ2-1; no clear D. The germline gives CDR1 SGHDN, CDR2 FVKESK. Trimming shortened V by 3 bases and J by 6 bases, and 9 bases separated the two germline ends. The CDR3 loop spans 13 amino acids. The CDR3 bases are TGTGCCAGCAGCCAGTTCGGTTTCAATGAGCAGTTCTTC. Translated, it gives CASSQFGFNEQFF.